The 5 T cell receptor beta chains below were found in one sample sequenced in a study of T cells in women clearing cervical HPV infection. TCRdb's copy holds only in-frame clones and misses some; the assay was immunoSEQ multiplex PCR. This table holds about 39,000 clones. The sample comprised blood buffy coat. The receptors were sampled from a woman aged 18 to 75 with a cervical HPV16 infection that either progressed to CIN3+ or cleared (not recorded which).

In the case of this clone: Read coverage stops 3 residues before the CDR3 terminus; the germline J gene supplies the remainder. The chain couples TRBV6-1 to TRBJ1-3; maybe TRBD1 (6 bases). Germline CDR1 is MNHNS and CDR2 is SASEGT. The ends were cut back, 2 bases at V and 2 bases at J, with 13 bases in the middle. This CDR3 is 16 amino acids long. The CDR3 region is CASSERGGGTGNTIYF. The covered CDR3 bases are TGTGCCAGCAGTGAAAGGGGGGGCGGCACTGGAAACACC.

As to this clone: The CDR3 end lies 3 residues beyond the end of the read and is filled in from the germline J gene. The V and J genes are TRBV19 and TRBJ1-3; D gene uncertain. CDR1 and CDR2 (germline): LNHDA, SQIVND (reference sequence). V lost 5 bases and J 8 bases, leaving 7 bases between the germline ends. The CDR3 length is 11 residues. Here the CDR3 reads CASSGLHTIYF. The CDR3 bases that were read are TGTGCCAGTAGTGGGCTACACACC.

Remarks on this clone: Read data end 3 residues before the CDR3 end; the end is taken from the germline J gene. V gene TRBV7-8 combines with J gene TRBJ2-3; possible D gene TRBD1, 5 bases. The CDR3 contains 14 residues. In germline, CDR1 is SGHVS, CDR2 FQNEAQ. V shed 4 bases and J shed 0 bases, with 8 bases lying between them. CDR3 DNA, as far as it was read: TGTGCCAGCAGCTCGACAGATAGCACAGATACG. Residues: CASSSTDSTDT. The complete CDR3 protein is CASSSTDSTDTQYF.

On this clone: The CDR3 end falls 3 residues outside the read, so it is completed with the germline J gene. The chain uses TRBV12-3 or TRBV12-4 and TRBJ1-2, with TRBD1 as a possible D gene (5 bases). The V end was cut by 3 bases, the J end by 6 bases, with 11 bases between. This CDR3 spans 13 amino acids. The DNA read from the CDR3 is TGTGCCAGCAGTTTTCGGCAGGGAGATGGC. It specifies CASSFRQGDG. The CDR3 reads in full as CASSFRQGDGYTF.

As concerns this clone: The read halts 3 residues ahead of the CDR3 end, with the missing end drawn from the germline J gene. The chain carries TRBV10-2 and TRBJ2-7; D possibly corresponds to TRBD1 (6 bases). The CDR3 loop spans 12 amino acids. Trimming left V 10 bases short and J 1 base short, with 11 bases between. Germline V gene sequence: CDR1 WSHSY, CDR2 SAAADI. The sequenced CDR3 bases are TGCGCCACTTCGACAGGATCCTACGAG. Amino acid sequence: CATSTGSYE. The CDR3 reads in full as CATSTGSYEQYF.